There are a few counts of the clone carrying this T cell receptor beta chain. The J segment lost 2 bases and the V segment lost 6 bases, leaving 7 bases of the junction unmatched. Germline-derived CDR1 and CDR2 are DFQATT and SNEGSKA (reference sequence). CDR3 length equals 13 residues. These data originate in a study of glioma-infiltrating T cells. Background on the study: Samples included WHO grade II oligodendrogliomas or astrocytomas and initial-diagnosis grade IV glioblastomas.

The iRepertoire nested amplicon-rescue multiplex PCR amplified TCR alpha and beta CDR3s from RNA. TCRdb reprocessed the multiplex PCR reads via MiXCR and lists one record per CDR3 protein. The sample records 300,000 to 450,000 distinct CDR3 sequences, more than 35% being singletons. The TCR was taken from a human donor with low-grade glioma or glioblastoma, undergoing nonglioma brain surgery, or in good health (not recorded which). The rearrangement joins TRBV20-1 to TRBJ2-7; TRBD1 matches 7 bases. The sample was glioma tissue, nonneoplastic brain tissue, or PBMCs (not recorded which). For the CDR3, the DNA is TGCAGTGCACTCCCGGGACAGCCCTACGAGCAGTACTTC. As protein: CSALPGQPYEQYF.